This T cell receptor beta chain was found in a study of Graves' ophthalmopathy and Graves' hyperthyroidism. Broader study findings: Blood also harbored most expanded thyroid clonotypes above 0.001 frequency.

The V gene's germline CDR1 is LNHDA and CDR2 SQIVND (reference sequence). CDR3 length: 14 residues. Trimming removed 0 bases from V and 4 bases from J, with 9 bases in between. This clonotype has only one observation. The antigen is unknown. Active ophthalmopathy (CAS at least 3, NOSPECS at least 4), lasting under 3 months. Diagnosis relied on clinical symptoms, serum thyroxine, TRAb, thyroid ultrasound and orbital computed tomography. TCR beta CDR3 amplification used RNA transcripts. HTBI primers were used in a first-round RT-PCR, which preceded a second-round multiplex PCR. TCRdb re-derived calls from the multiplex PCR reads in MiXCR, one entry per CDR3 protein. The data hold 40,000 to 45,000 distinct CDR3 sequences, with approximately 52% observed a single time.

V is TRBV19 and J is TRBJ1-2; D gene unclear. The receptor was isolated from an adult man with Graves' ophthalmopathy. Sequenced input: peripheral blood. The CDR3 sequence is CASSIEVGTYGYTF. DNA of the CDR3: TGTGCCAGTAGTATAGAGGTGGGCACCTATGGCTACACCTTC.